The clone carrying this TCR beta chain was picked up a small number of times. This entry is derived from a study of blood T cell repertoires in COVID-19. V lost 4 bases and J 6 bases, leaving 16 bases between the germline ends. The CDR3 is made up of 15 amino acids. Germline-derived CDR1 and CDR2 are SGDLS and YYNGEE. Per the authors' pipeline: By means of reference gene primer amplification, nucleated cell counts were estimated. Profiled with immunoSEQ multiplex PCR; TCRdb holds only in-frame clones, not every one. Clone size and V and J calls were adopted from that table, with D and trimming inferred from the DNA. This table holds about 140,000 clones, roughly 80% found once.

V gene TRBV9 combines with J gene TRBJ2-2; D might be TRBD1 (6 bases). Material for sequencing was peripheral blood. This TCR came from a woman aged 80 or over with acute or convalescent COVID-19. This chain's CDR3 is CASSSSNRDPGELFF. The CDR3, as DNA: TGTGCCAGCAGCTCCAGCAACAGGGATCCCGGGGAGCTGTTTTTT.